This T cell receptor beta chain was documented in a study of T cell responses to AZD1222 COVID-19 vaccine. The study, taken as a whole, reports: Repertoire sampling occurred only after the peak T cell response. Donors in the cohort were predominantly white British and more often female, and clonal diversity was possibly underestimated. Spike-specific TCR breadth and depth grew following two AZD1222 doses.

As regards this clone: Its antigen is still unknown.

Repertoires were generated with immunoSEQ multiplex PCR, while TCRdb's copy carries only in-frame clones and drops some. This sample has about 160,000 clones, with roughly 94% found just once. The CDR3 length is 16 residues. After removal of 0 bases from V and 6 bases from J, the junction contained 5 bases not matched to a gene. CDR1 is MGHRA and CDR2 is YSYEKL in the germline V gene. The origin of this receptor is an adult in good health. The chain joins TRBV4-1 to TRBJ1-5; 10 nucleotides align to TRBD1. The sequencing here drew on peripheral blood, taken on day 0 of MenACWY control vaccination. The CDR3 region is CASSQDSGTGVQPQHF. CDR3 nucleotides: TGCGCCAGCAGCCAAGATTCGGGGACAGGGGTTCAGCCCCAGCATTTT.